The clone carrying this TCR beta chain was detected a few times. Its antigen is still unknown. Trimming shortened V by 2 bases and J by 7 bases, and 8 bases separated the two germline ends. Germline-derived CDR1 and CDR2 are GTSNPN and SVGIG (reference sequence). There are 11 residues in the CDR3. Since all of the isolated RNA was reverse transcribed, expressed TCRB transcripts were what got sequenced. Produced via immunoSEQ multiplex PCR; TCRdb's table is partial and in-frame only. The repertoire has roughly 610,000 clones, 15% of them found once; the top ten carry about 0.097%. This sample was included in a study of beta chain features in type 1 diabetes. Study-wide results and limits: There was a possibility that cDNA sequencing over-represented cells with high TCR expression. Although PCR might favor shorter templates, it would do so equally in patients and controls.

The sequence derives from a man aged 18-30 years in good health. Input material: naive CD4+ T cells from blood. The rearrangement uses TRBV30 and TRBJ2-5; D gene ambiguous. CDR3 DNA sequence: TGTGCCTGGAGTTCCTCCGGGACCCAGTACTTC. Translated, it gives CAWSSSGTQYF.